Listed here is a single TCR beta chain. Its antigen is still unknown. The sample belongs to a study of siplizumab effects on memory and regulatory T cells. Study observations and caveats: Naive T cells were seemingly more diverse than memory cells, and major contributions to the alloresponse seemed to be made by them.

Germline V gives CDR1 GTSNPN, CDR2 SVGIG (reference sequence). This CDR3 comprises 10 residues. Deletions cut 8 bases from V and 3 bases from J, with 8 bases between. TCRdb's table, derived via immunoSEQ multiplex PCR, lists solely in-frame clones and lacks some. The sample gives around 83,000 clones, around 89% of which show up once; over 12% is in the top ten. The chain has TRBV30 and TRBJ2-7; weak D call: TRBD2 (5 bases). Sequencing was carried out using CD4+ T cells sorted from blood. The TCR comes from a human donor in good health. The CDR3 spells CAVGDYEQYF. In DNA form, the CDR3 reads TGTGCCGTCGGGGACTACGAGCAGTACTTC. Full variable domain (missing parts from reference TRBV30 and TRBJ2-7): SQTIHQWPATLVQPVGSPLSLECTVEGTSNPNLYWYRQAAGRGLQLLFYSVGIGQISSEVPQNLSASRPQDRQFILSSKKLLLSDSGFYLCAVGDYEQYFGPGTRLTVT.